Below, one T cell receptor beta chain is given with its context. This sample stems from a study of blood T cell repertoires in COVID-19. The CDR3 has 15 residues. With 3 bases removed from V and 5 bases from J, the gap between germline ends came to 14 bases. Germline loops: CDR1 KGHSH, CDR2 LQKENI. Sequencing was performed with immunoSEQ multiplex PCR; in TCRdb, only in-frame clones are kept and a portion is missing. Of about 350,000 clones listed, roughly 87% were seen once; the top ten hold roughly 1%. The material sequenced was PBMCs or T cells enriched from blood (not recorded which). The gene calls are TRBV18 and TRBJ2-1; unclear D gene. The TCR sequence derives from a woman aged 25 to 39 who had recovered from COVID-19. The CDR3 DNA reads TGTGCCAGCTCACCGTCAGGCTCTACTGACAATGAGCAGTTCTTC. Translating gives CASSPSGSTDNEQFF.